This T cell receptor beta chain was obtained from a study of CD8 T cells in Susac syndrome. This CDR3 has 14 amino acids. Per germline, CDR1 SGDLS and CDR2 YYNGEE. J gave up 7 bases and V 3 bases, and 9 bases lay outside the gene matches. RNA, at 0.5 to 1 ug, was reverse transcribed with random hexamers. TCRdb redid the calling of the immunoSEQ multiplex PCR reads with MiXCR, one entry per CDR3 protein. The data contain 300,000 to 350,000 distinct CDR3 sequences, about 90% of them singletons. The sample was CD4+ T cells from PBMCs. The clonotype was recovered from a human donor with multiple sclerosis. The chain employs TRBV9 and TRBJ1-2, with 7 nucleotides matching TRBD1. The DNA for the CDR3 is TGTGCCAGCAGCGCTCAGGGGGGGAGAGGTGGCTACACCTTC. Amino acids: CASSAQGGRGGYTF.